The source of this T cell receptor beta chain is a study of neurological immune-mediated disorders. One entry per CDR3 protein results from TCRdb running MiXCR on the 5' RACE reads. The repertoire includes about 120,000 distinct CDR3 sequences, 3% to 3.5% of them detected once, and roughly 1.3% sits in the top ten. This clonotype was counted many times. V shed 5 bases and J 5 bases; nucleotides not matched to a gene: 8. This CDR3 region has 14 residues. Germline V CDR1 and CDR2: SGHRS, YFSETQ. The sample taken for sequencing was PBMCs. The genes are TRBV5-1 and TRBJ2-7; 9 positions match TRBD1. This clonotype was sampled from a woman younger than 45 with multiple sclerosis. This chain's CDR3 is CASSTTTGGHEQYF. In DNA form, the CDR3 reads TGCGCCAGCAGTACAACCACAGGGGGCCACGAGCAGTACTTC.